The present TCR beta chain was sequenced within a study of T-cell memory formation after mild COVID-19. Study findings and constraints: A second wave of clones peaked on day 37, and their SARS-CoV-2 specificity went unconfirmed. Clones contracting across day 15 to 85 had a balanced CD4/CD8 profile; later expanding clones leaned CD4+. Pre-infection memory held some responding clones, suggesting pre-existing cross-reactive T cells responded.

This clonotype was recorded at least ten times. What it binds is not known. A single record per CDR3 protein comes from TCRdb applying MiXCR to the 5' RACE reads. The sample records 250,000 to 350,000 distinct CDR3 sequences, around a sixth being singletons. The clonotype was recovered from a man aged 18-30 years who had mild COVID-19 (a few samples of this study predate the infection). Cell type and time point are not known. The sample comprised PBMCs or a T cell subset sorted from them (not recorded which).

In nucleotides, the CDR3 is TGTGCCAGCAGCCCGAGAACGGGTCGAACTGAAGCTTTCTTT. Encoded protein: CASSPRTGRTEAFF. The rearrangement links TRBV5-5 to TRBJ1-1, with D hard to call. The CDR3 covers 14 residues. The V end was cut by 4 bases, the J end by 5 bases, with 15 bases between. The germline gives CDR1 SGHKS, CDR2 YYEKEE (reference sequence).